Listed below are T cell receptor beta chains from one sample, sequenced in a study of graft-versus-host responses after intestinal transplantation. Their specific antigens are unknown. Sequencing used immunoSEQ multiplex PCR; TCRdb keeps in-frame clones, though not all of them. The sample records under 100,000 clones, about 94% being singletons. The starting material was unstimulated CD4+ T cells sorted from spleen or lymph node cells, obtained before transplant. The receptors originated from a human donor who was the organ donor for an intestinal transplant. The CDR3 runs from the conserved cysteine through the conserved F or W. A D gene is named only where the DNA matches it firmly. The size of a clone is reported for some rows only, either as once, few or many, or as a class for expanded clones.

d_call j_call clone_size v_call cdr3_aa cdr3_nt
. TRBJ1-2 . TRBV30 CAWSVGSTNYGYTF TGTGCCTGGAGTGTAGGCAGCACTAACTATGGCTACACCTTC
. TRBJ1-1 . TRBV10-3 CAIGGDGGYTEAFF TGTGCCATCGGGGGGGACGGCGGTTACACTGAAGCTTTCTTT
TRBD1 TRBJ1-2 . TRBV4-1 CASSQTAGQGNLGYTF TGCGCCAGCAGCCAAACCGCGGGACAGGGGAATCTTGGCTACACCTTC
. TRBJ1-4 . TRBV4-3 CASSQEEATNEKLFF TGCGCCAGCAGCCAAGAGGAAGCAACTAATGAAAAACTGTTTTTT
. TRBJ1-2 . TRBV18 CASSGLGANYGYTF TGTGCCAGCTCTGGCCTTGGAGCTAACTATGGCTACACCTTC
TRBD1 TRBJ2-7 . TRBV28 CASSFRGPYREQYF TGTGCCAGCAGTTTCAGGGGGCCCTATCGAGAGCAGTACTTC
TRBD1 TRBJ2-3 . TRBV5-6 CASSSGQGANTQYF TGTGCCAGCAGCTCCGGACAGGGGGCGAATACGCAGTATTTT
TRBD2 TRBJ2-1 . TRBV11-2 CASSLISGGINEQFF TGTGCCAGCAGCTTAATTAGCGGGGGGATCAATGAGCAGTTCTTC
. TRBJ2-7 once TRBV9 CASSVASVSYEQYF TGTGCCAGCAGCGTAGCTTCAGTCTCCTACGAGCAGTACTTC
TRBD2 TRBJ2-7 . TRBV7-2 CASSPRTSGGVLEQYF TGTGCCAGCAGCCCTCGGACTAGCGGGGGAGTCCTCGAGCAGTACTTC
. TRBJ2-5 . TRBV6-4 CASRSRDF TGTGCCAGCAGGTCCCGCGACTTC